This TCR beta chain was retrieved from a study of T-cell memory formation after mild COVID-19. About the research overall: Largely, the TCR clusters proved donor specific. Study-wide results and caveats: Cross-reactive memory seemingly joined, as some responding clones were found in pre-infection memory.

Remarks on this clonotype: What it recognizes is unknown.

One entry per CDR3 protein results from TCRdb running MiXCR on the 5' RACE reads. The sample contains 35,000 to 50,000 distinct CDR3 sequences, 8.5% to 10% of which appear only once. With V trimmed by 4 bases and J by 5 bases, 4 bases remained unmatched. This CDR3 spans 14 amino acids. Germline V gene data show CDR1 as LNHDA and CDR2 as SQIVND (reference sequence). The gene calls are TRBV19 and TRBJ2-3; TRBD2 aligns across 9 bases. The source material was PBMCs or a T cell subset sorted from them (not recorded which). The receptor was derived from an adult woman who had mild COVID-19 (a few samples of this study predate the infection). Cell type and time point are not known. CDR3 region: CASSTAGGRDTQYF. The CDR3 DNA reads as TGTGCCAGTAGTACGGCGGGGGGGCGAGATACGCAGTATTTT.